This T cell receptor beta chain was sequenced for a study of cytomegalovirus exposure and HLA in healthy donors. The PCR made use of 60 Vbeta and 13 Jbeta primers. TCRdb keeps only in-frame clones here, not all; method: immunoSEQ multiplex PCR. The table lists about 190,000 clones, approximately 80% of them singletons. This clone was counted once. Antigen specificity is unknown. Study-wide results and caveats: Most subjects had HLA-A and HLA-B alleles reportedly predicted accurately by TCR beta sequences. The study put some 160 TCR beta chains on its list as cytomegalovirus-associated. With later analysis, a missense DCLRE1C variant became linked to TCR beta V- and J-gene trimming.

In germline, CDR1 is SGHKS, CDR2 YYEKEE (reference sequence). The CDR3 is 14 amino acids. V lost 5 bases, J lost 5 bases, and 15 bases lay in between. Sequencing was carried out using PBMCs. The rearrangement joins TRBV5-5 to TRBJ2-3; weak D call: TRBD1 (8 bases). The clonotype comes from a woman between 40 and 50 years old in good health and CMV-seronegative. CDR3 sequence: CASSHRGEGDTQYF. The CDR3 DNA is TGTGCCAGCAGTCACAGGGGGGAGGGAGATACGCAGTATTTT. The entire variable domain, with the rest obtained from reference TRBV5-5 and TRBJ2-3, is as follows: DAGVTQSPTHLIKTRGQQVTLRCSPISGHKSVSWYQQVLGQGPQFIFQYYEKEERGRGNFPDRFSARQFPNYSSELNVNALLLGDSALYLCASSHRGEGDTQYFGPGTRLTVL.